The clone carrying this T cell receptor (beta chain) was found once. Its antigen is unidentified. Regarding time point: baseline pretreatment blood. Treatment indicated: 15 Gy SBRT to primary tumor, nephrectomy 4 weeks later. Clear cell pathology was present in this patient's renal cell carcinoma. Measured with immunoSEQ multiplex PCR; TCRdb has only the in-frame clones, and not every one. The profile shows 100,000 or so clones, 75% to 90% of them singletons. The CDR3 sequence is 15 residues long. V trimming: 2 bases; J trimming: 4 bases; junction bases outside the gene matches: 5. From germline, CDR1 is MNHEY and CDR2 SMNVEV (reference sequence). These data originate in a study of radiation and T cells in renal cell carcinoma. About the study: Nephrectomy followed 15 Gy stereotactic body radiation by 4 weeks.

The study's findings and limits: Pretreatment tumor biopsies were lacking, so baseline clonotypes are unknown. In blood, top tumor clones expanded by 2 weeks, shrinking by 4.

J is TRBJ2-5 and V is TRBV27, with 9 bases that match TRBD1. The starting material was blood, obtained from a patient whose treatment included radiotherapy and nephrectomy. This TCR was recovered from a man in his forties or fifties with renal cell carcinoma. In DNA form, the CDR3 reads TGTGCCAGCAGTTTAACTGGGACAGGGACAGAGACCCAGTACTTC. Its protein product is CASSLTGTGTETQYF.